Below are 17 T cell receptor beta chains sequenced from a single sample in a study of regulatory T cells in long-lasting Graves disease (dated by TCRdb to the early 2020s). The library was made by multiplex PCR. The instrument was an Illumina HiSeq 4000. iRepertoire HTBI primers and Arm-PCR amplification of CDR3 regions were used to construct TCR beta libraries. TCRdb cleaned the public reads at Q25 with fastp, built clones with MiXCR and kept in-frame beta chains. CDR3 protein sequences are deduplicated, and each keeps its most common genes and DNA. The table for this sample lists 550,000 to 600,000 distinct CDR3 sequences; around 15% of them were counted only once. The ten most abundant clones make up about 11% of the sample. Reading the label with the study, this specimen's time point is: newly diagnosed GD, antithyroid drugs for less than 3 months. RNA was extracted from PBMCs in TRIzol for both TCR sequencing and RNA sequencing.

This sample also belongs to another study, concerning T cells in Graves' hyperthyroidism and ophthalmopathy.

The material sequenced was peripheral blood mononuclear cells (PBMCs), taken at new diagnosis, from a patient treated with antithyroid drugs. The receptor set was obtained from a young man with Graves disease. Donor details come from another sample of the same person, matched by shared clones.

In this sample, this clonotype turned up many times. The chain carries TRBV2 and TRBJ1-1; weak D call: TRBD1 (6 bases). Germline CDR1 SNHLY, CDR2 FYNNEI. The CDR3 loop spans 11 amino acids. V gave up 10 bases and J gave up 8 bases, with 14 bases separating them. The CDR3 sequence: CATLTRGEAFF. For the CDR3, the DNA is TGTGCCACCCTTACCAGGGGAGAAGCTTTCTTT.

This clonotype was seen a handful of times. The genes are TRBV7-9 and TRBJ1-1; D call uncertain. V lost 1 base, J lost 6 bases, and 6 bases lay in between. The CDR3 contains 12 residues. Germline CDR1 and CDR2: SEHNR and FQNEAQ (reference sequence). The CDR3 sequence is CASSLDISEAFF. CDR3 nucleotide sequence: TGTGCCAGCAGCTTAGATATATCTGAAGCTTTCTTT. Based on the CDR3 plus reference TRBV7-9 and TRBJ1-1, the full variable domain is DTGVSQNPRHKITKRGQNVTFRCDPISEHNRLYWYRQTLGQGPEFLTYFQNEAQLEKSRLLSDRFSAERPKGSFSTLEIQRTEQGDSAMYLCASSLDISEAFFGQGTRLTVV.

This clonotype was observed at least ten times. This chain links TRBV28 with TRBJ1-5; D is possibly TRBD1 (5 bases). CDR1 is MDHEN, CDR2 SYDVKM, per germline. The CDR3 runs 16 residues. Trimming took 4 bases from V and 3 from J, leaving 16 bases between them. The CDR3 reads CASSYLGDVFNQPQHF. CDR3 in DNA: TGTGCCAGCAGTTACTTAGGGGACGTATTCAATCAGCCCCAGCATTTT. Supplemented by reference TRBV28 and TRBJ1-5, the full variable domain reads DVKVTQSSRYLVKRTGEKVFLECVQDMDHENMFWYRQDPGLGLRLIYFSYDVKMKEKGDIPEGYSVSREKKERFSLILESASTNQTSMYLCASSYLGDVFNQPQHFGDGTRLSIL.

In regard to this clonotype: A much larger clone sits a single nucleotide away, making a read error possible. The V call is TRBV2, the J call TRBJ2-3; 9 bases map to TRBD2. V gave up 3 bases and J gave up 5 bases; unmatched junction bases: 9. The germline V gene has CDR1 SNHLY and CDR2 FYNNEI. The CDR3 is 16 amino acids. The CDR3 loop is CASSDRASGVVDTQYF. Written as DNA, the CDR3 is TGTGCCAGCAGTGACCGGGCTAGCGGGGTGGTAGATACGCAGTATTTT.

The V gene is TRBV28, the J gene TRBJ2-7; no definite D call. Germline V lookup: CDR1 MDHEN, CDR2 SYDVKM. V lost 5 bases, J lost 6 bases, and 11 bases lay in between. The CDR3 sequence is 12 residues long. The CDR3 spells CASSNNLSEQYF. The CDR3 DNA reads TGTGCCAGCAGTAATAACCTTTCCGAGCAGTACTTC.

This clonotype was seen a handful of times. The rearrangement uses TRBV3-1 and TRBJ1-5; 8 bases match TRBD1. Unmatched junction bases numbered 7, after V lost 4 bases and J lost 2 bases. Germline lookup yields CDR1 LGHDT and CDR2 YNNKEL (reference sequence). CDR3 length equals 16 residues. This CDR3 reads CASSPPTGEGNQPQHF. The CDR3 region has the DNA TGTGCCAGCAGCCCCCCGACAGGGGAAGGCAATCAGCCCCAGCATTTT.

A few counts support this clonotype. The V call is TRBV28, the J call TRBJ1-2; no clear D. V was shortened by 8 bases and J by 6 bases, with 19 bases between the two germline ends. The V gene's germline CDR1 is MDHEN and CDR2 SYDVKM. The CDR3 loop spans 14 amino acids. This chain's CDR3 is CASLYLAGRDGYTF. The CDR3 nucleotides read TGTGCCAGCTTATACCTAGCGGGGAGGGATGGCTACACCTTC.

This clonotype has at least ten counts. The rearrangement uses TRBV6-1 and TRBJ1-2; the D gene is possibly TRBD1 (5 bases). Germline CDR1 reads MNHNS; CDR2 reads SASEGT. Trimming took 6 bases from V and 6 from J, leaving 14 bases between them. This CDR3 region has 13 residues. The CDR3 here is CASSRAGSNGYTF. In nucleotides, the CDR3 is TGTGCCAGCAGCCGGGCAGGGAGTAATGGCTACACCTTC.

CDR3 amino acids: CAISEQAKQYF. DNA of the CDR3: TGTGCCATCAGTGAGCAGGCTAAGCAGTACTTC. The rearrangement links TRBV10-3 to TRBJ2-7; D not resolved. Germline CDR1 ENHRY, CDR2 SYGVKD. V was clipped by 2 bases and J by 8 bases, with 7 bases between them. The CDR3 is made up of 11 amino acids.

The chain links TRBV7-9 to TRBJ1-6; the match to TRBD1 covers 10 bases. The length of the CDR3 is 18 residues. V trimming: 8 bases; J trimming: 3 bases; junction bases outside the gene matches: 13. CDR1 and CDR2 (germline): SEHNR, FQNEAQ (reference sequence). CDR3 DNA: TGTGCCAGCGAAAGGACAGGGGGGCCCAACCTCTATAATTCACCCCTCCACTTT. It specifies CASERTGGPNLYNSPLHF.

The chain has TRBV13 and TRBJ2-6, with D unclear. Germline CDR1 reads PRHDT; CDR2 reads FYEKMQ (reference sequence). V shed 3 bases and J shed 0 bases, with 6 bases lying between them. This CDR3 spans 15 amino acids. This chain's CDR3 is CASSFASSGANVLTF. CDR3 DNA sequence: TGTGCCAGCAGCTTTGCAAGCTCTGGGGCCAACGTCCTGACTTTC.

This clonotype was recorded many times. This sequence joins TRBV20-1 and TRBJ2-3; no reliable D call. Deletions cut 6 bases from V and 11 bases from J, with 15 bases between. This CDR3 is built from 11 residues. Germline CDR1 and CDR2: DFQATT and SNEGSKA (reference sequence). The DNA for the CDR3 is TGCAGTGCCATGACTGCCTCCGGGCAGTATTTT. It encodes CSAMTASGQYF.

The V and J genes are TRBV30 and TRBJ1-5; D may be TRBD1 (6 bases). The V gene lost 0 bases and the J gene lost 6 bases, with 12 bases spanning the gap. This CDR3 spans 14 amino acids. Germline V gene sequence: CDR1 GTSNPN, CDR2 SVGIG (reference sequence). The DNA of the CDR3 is TGTGCCTGGAGTGTTCCAGGGGCCGGTCAGCCCCAGCATTTT. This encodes CAWSVPGAGQPQHF.

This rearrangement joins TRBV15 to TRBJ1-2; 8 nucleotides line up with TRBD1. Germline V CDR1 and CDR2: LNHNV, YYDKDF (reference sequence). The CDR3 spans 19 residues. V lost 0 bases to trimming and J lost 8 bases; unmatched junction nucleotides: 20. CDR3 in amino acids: CATSREGISRGLARSGYTF. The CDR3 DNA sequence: TGTGCCACCAGCAGAGAAGGGATCTCCAGGGGGCTTGCGAGGTCGGGCTACACCTTC.

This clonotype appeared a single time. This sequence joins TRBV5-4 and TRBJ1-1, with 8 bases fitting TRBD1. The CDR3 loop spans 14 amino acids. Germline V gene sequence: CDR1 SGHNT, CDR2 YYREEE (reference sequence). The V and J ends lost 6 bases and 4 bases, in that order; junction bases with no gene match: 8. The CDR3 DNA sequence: TGTGCCAGCAACCTACAGGGGGTGCGCACTGAAGCTTTCTTT. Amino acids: CASNLQGVRTEAFF.

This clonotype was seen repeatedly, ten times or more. This CDR3 is CASSLVGPHEQYF. For the CDR3, the DNA is TGTGCCAGCAGTTTGGTAGGTCCGCACGAGCAGTACTTC. V and J are TRBV12-3 or TRBV12-4 and TRBJ2-7, with D uncertain. The V end lost 3 bases, the J end lost 5 bases, and 11 bases lay between the germline ends. The CDR3 is made up of 13 amino acids.

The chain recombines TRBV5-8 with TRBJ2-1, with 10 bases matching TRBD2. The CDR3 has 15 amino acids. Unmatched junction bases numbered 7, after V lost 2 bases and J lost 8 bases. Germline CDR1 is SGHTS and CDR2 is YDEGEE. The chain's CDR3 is CASSFRASGSDEQFF. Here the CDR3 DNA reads TGTGCCAGCAGCTTTAGGGCTAGCGGGAGTGATGAGCAGTTCTTC.